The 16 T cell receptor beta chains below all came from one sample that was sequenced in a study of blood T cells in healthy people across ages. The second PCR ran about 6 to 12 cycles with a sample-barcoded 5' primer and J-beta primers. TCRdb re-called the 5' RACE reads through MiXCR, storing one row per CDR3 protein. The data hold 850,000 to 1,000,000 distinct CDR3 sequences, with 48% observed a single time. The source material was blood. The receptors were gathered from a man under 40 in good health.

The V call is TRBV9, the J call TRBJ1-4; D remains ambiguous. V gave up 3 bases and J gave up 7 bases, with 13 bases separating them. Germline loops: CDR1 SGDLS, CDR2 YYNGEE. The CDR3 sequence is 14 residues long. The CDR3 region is CASSAGPTAEKLFF. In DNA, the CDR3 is TGTGCCAGCAGCGCGGGTCCGACGGCTGAAAAACTGTTTTTT.

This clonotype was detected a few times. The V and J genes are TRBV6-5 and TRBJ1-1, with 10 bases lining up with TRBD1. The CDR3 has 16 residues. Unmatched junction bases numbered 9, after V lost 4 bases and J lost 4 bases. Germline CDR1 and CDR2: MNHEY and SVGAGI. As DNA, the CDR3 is TGTGCCAGCAGTTCCTTCGCGGGACAGGGGCCCACTGAAGCTTTCTTT. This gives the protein CASSSFAGQGPTEAFF.

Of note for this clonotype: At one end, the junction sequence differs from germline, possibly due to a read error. The CDR3 bases are TGTGCCAGCAGTTCATTAGCAGGGGGAGGGGATATGCAGTATTTT. Translation gives CASSSLAGGGDMQYF. J is TRBJ2-3 and V is TRBV12-3 or TRBV12-4; D tentatively fits TRBD1 or TRBD2 (7 bases each). The CDR3 runs to 15 residues.

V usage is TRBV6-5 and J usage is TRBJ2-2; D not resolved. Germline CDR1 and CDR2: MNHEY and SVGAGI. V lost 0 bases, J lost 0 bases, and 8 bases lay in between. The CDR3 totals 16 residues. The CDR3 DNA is TGTGCCAGCAGTTACTCGGTCCCGTCGAACACCGGGGAGCTGTTTTTT. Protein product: CASSYSVPSNTGELFF.

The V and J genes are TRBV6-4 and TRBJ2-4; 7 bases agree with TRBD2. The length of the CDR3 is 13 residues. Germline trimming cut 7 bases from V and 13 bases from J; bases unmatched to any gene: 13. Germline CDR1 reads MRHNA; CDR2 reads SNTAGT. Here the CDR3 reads CASNGYERGGQYF. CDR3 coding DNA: TGTGCCAGCAATGGGTACGAGCGGGGAGGGCAGTACTTC.

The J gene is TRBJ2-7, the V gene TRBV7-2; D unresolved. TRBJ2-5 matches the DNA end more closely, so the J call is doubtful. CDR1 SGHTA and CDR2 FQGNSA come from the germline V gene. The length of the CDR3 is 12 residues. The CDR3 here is CASSSWMETQYF. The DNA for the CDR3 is TGTGCCAGCAGCTCCTGGATGGAGACCCAGTACTTC.

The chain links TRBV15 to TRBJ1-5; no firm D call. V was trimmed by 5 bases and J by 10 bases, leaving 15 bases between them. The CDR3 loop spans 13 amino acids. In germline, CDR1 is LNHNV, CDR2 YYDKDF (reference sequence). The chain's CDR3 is CATSPDRGHPQHF. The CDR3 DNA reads TGTGCCACCAGCCCGGACCGCGGCCATCCCCAGCATTTT.

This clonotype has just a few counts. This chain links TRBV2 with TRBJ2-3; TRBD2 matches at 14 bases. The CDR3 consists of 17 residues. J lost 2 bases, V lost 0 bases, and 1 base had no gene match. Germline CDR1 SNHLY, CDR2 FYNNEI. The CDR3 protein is CASSEATSGGATDTQYF. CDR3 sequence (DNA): TGTGCCAGCAGTGAAGCGACTAGCGGGGGGGCCACAGATACGCAGTATTTT.

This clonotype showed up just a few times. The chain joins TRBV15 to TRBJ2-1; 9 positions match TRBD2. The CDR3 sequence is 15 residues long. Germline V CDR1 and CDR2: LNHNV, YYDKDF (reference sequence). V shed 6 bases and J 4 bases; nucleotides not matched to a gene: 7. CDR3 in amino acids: CATSRLSGGYNEQFF. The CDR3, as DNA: TGTGCCACCAGTCGCCTTAGCGGGGGATACAATGAGCAGTTCTTC.

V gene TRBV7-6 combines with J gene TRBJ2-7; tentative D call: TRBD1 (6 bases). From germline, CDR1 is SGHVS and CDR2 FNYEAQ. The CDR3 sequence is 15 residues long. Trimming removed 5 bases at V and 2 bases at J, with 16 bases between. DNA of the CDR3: TGTGCCAGCAGCATCCTCTCTGACAGGCCCTACGAGCAGTACTTC. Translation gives CASSILSDRPYEQYF. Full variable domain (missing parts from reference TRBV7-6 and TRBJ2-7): GAGVSQSPRYKVTKRGQDVALRCDPISGHVSLYWYRQALGQGPEFLTYFNYEAQQDKSGLPNDRFSAERPEGSISTLTIQRTEQRDSAMYRCASSILSDRPYEQYFGPGTRLTVT.

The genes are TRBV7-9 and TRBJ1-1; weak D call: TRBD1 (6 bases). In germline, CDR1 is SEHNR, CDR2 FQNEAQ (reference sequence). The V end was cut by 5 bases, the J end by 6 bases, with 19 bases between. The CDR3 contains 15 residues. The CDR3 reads CASSPRDGGAAEAFF. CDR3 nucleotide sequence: TGTGCCAGCAGCCCAAGGGACGGGGGGGCCGCTGAAGCTTTCTTT.

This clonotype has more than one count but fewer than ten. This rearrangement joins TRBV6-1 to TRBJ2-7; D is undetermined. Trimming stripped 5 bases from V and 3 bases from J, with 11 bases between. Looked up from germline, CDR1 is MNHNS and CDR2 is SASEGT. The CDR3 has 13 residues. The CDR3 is CASSSAGHYEQYF. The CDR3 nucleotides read TGTGCCAGCAGTTCGGCCGGGCACTACGAGCAGTACTTC.

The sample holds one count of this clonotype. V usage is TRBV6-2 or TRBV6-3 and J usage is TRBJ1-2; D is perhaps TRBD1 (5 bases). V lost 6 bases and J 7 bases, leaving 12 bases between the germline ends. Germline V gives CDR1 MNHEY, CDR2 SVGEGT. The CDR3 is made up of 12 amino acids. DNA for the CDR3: TGTGCCAGCAGGGATCTAGACAGTGGCTACACCTTC. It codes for CASRDLDSGYTF.

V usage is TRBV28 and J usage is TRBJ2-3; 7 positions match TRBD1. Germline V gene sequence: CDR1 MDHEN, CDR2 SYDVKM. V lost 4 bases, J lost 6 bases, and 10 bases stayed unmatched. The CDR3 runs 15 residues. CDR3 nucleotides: TGTGCCAGCAGTTCAACCTATCGACAGGGCGATACGCAGTATTTT. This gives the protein CASSSTYRQGDTQYF.

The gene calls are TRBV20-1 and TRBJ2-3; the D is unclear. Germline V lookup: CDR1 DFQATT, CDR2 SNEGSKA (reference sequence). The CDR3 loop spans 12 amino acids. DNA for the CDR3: TGCAGCGGGTATGACGGGCGGGATACGCAGTATTTT. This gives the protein CSGYDGRDTQYF.

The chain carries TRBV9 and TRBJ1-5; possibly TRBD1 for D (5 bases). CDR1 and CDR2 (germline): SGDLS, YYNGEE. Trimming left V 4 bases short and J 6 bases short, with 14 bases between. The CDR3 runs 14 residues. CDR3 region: CASSPQGRGQPQHF. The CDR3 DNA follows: TGTGCCAGCAGCCCCCAGGGTCGGGGTCAGCCCCAGCATTTT.